This T cell receptor (beta chain) is from a study of Graves' ophthalmopathy and Graves' hyperthyroidism. Across the study: Peripheral blood was obtained at first diagnosis, ahead of any treatment.

Findings of the study overall: Ophthalmopathy progression was predicted by the model at approximately 70% sensitivity and under 75% specificity.

For this clonotype: What it binds is not known.

The germline V and J ends were trimmed by 5 bases and 7 bases, with 9 bases remaining between them. Germline CDR1 SGHAT, CDR2 FQNNGV. The CDR3 sequence is 12 residues long. Amplified material comprised TCR beta CDR3 regions derived from RNA transcripts. Amplification began with first-round RT-PCR using HTBI primers, then second-round multiplex PCR was performed. TCRdb recomputed calls from the multiplex PCR reads with MiXCR, one row per CDR3 protein. The sample has about 620,000 distinct CDR3 sequences; about 20% are singletons. Hyperthyroidism patients, aged 18 to 65, were newly diagnosed, under 2 months' duration. No donor had other autoimmune disease, uncontrolled infection, pregnancy or lactation.

The chain carries TRBV11-2 and TRBJ2-4; the D is unclear. Sequencing was carried out using peripheral blood. The receptor was isolated from a woman in her late teens or twenties with stable Graves' hyperthyroidism. Some clones in this sample may be carry-over from other donors' samples. The CDR3 protein is CASSTSGNIQYF. The DNA for the CDR3 is TGTGCCAGCAGCACCTCCGGGAACATTCAGTACTTC.